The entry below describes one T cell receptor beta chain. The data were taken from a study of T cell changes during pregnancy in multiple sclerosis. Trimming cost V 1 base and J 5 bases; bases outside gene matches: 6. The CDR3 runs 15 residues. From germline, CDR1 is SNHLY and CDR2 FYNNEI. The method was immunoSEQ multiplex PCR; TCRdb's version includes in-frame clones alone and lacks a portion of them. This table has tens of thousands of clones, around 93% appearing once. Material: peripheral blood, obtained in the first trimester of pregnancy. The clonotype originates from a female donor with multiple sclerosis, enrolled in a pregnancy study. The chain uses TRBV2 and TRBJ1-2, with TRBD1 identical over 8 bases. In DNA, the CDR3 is TGTGCCAGCAGTGAAGGGGTGGGACAGGTTTATGGCTACACCTTC. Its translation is CASSEGVGQVYGYTF.